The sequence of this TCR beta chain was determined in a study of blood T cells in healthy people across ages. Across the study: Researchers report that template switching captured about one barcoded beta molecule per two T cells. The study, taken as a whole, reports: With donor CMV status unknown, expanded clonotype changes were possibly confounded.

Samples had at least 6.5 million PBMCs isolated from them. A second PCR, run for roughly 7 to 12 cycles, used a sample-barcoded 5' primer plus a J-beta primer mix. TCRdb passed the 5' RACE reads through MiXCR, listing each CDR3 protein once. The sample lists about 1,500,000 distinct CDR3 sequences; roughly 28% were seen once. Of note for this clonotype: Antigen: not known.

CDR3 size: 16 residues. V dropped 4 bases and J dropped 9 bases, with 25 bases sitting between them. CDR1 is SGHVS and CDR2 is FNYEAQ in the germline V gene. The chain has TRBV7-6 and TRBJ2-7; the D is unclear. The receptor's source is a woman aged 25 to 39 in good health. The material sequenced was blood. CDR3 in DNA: TGTGCCAGCAGCTCGGAATCTGACCACCCGCTTGCCGGGCAGTACTTC. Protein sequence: CASSSESDHPLAGQYF.